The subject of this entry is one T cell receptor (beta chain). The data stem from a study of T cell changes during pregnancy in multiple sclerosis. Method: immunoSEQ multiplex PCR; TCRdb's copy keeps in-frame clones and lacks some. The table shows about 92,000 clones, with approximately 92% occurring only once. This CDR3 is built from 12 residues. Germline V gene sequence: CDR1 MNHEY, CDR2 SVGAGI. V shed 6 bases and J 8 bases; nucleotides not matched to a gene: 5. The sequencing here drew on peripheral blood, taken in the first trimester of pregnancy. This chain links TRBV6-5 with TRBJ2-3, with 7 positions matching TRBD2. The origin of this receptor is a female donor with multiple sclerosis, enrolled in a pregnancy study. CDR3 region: CASRASSGTQYF. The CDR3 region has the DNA TGTGCCAGCAGGGCCTCTAGCGGTACGCAGTATTTT.